A single T cell receptor beta chain is shown here with its context. What it recognizes is unknown. The data belong to a study of synovial regulatory T cells in juvenile arthritis. Findings and caveats of the study: Inflammation-associated Treg cells in blood had less TCR diversity than the remaining blood Treg cells.

The method was immunoSEQ multiplex PCR; TCRdb's version includes in-frame clones alone and lacks a portion of them. The sample totals 9,500 to 10,000 clones. Sample: Treg cells from blood. Subset meaning: remaining (HLA-DR-negative) circulating blood Treg cells. The TCR comes from a donor aged 2-35 years with juvenile idiopathic arthritis.

CDR3 sequence: CASNWGAGGYTF. V and J are TRBV28 and TRBJ1-2. The CDR3 runs to 12 residues. The protein alone is recorded here. CDR1 MDHEN and CDR2 SYDVKM come from the germline V gene.